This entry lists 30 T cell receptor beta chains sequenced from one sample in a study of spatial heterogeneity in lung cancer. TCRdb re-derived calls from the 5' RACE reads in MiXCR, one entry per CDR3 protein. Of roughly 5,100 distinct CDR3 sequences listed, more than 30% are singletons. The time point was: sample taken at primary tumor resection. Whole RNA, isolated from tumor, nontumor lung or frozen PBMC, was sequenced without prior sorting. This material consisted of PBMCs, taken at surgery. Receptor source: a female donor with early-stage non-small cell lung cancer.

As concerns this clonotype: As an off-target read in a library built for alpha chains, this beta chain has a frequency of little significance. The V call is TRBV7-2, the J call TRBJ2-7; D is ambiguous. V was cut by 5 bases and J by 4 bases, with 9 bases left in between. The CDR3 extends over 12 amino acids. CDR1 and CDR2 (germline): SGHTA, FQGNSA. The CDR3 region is CASSRPGYEQYF. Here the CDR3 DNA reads TGTGCCAGCAGCCGACCCGGGTACGAGCAGTACTTC. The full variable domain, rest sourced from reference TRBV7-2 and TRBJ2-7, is GAGVSQSPSNKVTEKGKDVELRCDPISGHTALYWYRQSLGQGLEFLIYFQGNSAPDKSGLPSDRFSAERTGGSVSTLTIQRTQQEDSAVYLCASSRPGYEQYFGPGTRLTVT.

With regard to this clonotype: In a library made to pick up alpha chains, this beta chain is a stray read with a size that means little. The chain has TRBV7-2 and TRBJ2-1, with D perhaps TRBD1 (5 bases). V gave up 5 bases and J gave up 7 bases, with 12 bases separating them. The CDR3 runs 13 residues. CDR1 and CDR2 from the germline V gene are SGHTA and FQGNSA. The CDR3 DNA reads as TGTGCCAGCAGCCCCCAGGGCGGAAATGAGCAGTTCTTC. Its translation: CASSPQGGNEQFF.

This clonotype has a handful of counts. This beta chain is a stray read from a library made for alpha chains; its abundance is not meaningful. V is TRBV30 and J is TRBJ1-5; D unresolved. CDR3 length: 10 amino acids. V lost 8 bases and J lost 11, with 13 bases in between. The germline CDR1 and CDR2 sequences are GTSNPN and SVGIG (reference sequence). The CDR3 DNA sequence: TGTGCCCCCGAGGTGCGGACCCAGCATTTT. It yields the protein CAPEVRTQHF. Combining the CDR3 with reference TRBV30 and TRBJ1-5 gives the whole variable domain SQTIHQWPATLVQPVGSPLSLECTVEGTSNPNLYWYRQAAGRGLQLLFYSVGIGQISSEVPQNLSASRPQDRQFILSSKKLLLSDSGFYLCAPEVRTQHFGDGTRLSIL.

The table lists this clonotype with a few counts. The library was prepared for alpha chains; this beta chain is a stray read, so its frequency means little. Here the CDR3 reads CASRLSVPYNEQFF. DNA of the CDR3: TGTGCCAGTAGGCTGAGCGTTCCCTACAATGAGCAGTTCTTC. The rearrangement uses TRBV19 and TRBJ2-1; no clear D gene. The CDR3 has 14 amino acids. The ends were cut back, 6 bases at V and 2 bases at J, with 11 bases in the middle. Germline loops: CDR1 LNHDA, CDR2 SQIVND (reference sequence).

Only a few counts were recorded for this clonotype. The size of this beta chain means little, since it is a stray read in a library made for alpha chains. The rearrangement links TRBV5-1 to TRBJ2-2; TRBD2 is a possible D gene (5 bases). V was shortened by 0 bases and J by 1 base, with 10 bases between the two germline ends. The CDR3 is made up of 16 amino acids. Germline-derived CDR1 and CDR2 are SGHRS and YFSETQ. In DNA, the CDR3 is TGCGCCAGCAGCTTGGAAACTGGACTGAACACCGGGGAGCTGTTTTTT. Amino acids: CASSLETGLNTGELFF.

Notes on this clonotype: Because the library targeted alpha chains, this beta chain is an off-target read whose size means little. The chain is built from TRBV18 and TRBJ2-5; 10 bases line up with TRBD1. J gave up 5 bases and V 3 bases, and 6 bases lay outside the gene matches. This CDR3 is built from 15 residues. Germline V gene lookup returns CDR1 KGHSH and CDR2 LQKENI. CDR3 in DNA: TGTGCCAGCTCACCTCCCGGGACAGGGGTCGAGACCCAGTACTTC. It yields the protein CASSPPGTGVETQYF.

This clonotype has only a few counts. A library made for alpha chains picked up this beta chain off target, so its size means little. The CDR3 DNA reads as TGTGCCAGCAGCACACCCGGGACTGGATACAATGAGCAGTTCTTC. It is translated as CASSTPGTGYNEQFF. This rearrangement joins TRBV28 to TRBJ2-1; possible D gene TRBD2, 6 bases. Per germline, CDR1 MDHEN and CDR2 SYDVKM. V was pared by 6 bases and J by 4 bases, with 16 bases between. The CDR3 length is 15 residues.

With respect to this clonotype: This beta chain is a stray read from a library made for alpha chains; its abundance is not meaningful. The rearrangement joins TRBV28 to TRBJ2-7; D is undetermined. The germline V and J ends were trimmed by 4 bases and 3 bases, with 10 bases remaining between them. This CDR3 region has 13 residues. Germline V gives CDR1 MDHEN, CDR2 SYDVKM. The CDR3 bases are TGTGCCAGCAGTTCTTTCGGGCGCTACGAGCAGTACTTC. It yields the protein CASSSFGRYEQYF.

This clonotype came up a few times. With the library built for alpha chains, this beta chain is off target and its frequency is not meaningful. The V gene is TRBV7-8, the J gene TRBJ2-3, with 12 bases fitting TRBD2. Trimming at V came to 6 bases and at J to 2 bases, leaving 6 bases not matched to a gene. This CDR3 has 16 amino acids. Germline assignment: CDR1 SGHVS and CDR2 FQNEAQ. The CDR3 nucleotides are TGTGCCAGCAGGCCTAGCGGGGGGGCGCCCACAGATACGCAGTATTTT. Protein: CASRPSGGAPTDTQYF.

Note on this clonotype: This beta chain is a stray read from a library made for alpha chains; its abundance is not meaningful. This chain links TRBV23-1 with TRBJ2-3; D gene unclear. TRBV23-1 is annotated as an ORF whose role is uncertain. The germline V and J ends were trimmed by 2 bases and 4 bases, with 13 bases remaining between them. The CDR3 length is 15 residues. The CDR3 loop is CASSQPIQEADTQYF. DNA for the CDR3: TGCGCCAGCAGTCAACCCATCCAAGAGGCAGATACGCAGTATTTT.

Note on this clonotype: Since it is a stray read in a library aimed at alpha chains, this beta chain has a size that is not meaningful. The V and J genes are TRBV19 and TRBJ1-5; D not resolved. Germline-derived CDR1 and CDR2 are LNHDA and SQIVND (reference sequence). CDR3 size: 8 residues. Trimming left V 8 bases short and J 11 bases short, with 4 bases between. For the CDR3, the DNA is TGTGCCAGTCCCACCCAGCATTTT. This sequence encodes CASPTQHF.

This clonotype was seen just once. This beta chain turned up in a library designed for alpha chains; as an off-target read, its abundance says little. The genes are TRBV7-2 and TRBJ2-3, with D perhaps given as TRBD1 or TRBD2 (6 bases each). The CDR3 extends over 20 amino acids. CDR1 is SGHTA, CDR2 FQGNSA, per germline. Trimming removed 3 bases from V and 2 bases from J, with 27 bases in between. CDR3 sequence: CASSFVWGAGLREVTDTQYF. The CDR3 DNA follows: TGTGCCAGCAGCTTTGTATGGGGGGCAGGCCTGAGGGAAGTCACAGATACGCAGTATTTT.

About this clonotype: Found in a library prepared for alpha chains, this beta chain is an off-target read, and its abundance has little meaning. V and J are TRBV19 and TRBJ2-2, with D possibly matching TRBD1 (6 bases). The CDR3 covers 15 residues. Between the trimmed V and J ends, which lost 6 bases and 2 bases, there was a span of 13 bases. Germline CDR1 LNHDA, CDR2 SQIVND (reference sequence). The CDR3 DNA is TGTGCCAGTAGACCGGGACACTCCAACACCGGGGAGCTGTTTTTT. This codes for CASRPGHSNTGELFF.

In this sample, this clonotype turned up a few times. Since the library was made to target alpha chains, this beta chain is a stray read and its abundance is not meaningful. The chain's CDR3 is CSVETGRDGEYEQYF. The CDR3 coding sequence is TGCAGCGTTGAGACAGGAAGGGACGGAGAGTACGAGCAGTACTTC. The gene calls are TRBV29-1 and TRBJ2-7; D might be TRBD1 (6 bases). The CDR3 consists of 15 residues. Germline CDR1 reads SQVTM; CDR2 reads ANQGSEA. V was trimmed by 3 bases and J by 4 bases, leaving 19 bases between them.

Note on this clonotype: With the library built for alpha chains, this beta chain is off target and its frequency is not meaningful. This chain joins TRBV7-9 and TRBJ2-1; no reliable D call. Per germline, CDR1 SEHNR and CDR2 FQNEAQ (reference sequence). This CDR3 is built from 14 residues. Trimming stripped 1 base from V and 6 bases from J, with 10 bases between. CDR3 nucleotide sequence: TGTGCCAGCAGCTTAGGAGGTAGCCTCAATGAGCAGTTCTTC. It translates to CASSLGGSLNEQFF. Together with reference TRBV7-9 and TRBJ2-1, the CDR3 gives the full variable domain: DTGVSQNPRHKITKRGQNVTFRCDPISEHNRLYWYRQTLGQGPEFLTYFQNEAQLEKSRLLSDRFSAERPKGSFSTLEIQRTEQGDSAMYLCASSLGGSLNEQFFGPGTRLTVL.

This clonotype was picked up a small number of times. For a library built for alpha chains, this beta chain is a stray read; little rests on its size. Here the CDR3 reads CASSIASRTDTQYF. The CDR3 bases are TGTGCCAGCAGTATAGCTAGCCGCACAGATACGCAGTATTTT. The chain joins TRBV2 to TRBJ2-3; TRBD2 is a possible D gene (5 bases). Trimming took 5 bases from V and 1 from J, leaving 10 bases between them. CDR1 SNHLY and CDR2 FYNNEI come from the germline V gene. The CDR3 contains 14 residues.

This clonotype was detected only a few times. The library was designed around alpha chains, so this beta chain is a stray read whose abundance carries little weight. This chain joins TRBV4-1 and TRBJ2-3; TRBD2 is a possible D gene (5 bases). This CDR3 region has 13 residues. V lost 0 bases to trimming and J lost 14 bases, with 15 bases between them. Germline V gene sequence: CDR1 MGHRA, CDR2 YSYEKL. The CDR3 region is CASSQDLGLATYF. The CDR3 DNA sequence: TGCGCCAGCAGCCAAGATCTCGGTCTAGCCACGTATTTT.

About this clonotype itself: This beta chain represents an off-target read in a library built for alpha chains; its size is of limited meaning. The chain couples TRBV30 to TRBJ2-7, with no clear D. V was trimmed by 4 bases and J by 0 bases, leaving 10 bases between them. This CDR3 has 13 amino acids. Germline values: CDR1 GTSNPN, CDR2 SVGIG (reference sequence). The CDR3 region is CAWTLGPSYEQYF. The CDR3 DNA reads TGTGCCTGGACCCTTGGACCCTCCTACGAGCAGTACTTC.

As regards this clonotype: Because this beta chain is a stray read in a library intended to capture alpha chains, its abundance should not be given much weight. The DNA of the CDR3 is TGTGCCAGCAGTTTATCGGCCCGGCGGGAAAAACTGTTTTTT. This translates into CASSLSARREKLFF. This sequence joins TRBV27 and TRBJ1-4; D is unresolved. The germline V gene encodes CDR1 MNHEY and CDR2 SMNVEV (reference sequence). V was shortened by 0 bases and J by 8 bases, with 10 bases between the two germline ends. The CDR3 contains 14 residues.

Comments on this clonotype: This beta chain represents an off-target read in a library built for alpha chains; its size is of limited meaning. The CDR3 loop reads CASSQGWTSGDNTDTQYF. The CDR3 nucleotides read TGCGCCAGCAGCCAAGGTTGGACTAGCGGGGATAACACAGATACGCAGTATTTT. The rearrangement joins TRBV4-3 to TRBJ2-3, with 12 bases matching TRBD2. The V gene's germline CDR1 is LGHNA and CDR2 YSLEER. V dropped 1 base and J dropped 2; count of bases not matched to a gene: 7. This CDR3 is built from 18 residues.

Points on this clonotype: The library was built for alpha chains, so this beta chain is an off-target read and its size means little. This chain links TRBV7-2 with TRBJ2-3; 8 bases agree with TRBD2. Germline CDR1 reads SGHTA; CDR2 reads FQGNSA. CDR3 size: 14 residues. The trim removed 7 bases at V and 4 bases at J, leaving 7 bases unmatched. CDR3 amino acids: CASKNSGGPDTQYF. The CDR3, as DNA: TGTGCCAGCAAGAACTCGGGGGGGCCAGATACGCAGTATTTT.

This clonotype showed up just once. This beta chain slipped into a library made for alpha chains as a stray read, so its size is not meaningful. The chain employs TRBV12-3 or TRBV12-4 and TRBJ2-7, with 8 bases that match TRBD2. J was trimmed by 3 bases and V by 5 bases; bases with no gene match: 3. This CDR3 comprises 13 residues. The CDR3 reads CASSTTSVYEQYF. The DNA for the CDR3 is TGTGCCAGCAGTACGACTAGCGTCTACGAGCAGTACTTC.

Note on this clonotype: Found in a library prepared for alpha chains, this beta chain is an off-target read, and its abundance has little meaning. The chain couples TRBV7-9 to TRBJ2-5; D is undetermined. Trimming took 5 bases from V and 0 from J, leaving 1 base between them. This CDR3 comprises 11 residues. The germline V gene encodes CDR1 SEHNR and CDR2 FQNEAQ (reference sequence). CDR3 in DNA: TGTGCCAGCAGCCACCAAGAGACCCAGTACTTC. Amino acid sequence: CASSHQETQYF.

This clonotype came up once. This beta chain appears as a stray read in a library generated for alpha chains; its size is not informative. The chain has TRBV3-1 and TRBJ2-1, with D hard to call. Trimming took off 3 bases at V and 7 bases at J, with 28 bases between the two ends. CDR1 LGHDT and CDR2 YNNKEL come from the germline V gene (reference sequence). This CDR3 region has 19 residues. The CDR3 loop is CASSQSAPFRTLGPNEQFF. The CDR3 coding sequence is TGTGCCAGCAGCCAGAGTGCCCCTTTCAGGACCCTAGGGCCGAATGAGCAGTTCTTC.

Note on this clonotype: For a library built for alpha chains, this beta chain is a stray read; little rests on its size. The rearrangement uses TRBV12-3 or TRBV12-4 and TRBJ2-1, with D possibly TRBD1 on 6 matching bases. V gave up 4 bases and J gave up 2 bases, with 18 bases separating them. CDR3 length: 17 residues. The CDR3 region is CASSSTQRQAPYNEQFF. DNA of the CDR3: TGTGCCAGCAGTTCTACCCAACGACAGGCCCCCTACAATGAGCAGTTCTTC.

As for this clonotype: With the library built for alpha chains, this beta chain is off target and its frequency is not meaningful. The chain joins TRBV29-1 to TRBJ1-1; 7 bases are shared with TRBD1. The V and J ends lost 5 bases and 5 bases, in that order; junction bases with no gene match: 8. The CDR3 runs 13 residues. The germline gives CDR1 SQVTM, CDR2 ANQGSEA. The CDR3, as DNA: TGCAGCGTTAAACGACAGGGAATAACTGAAGCTTTCTTT. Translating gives CSVKRQGITEAFF. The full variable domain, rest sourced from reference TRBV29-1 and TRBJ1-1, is SAVISQKPSRDICQRGTSLTIQCQVDSQVTMMFWYRQQPGQSLTLIATANQGSEATYESGFVIDKFPISRPNLTFSTLTVSNMSPEDSSIYLCSVKRQGITEAFFGQGTRLTVV.

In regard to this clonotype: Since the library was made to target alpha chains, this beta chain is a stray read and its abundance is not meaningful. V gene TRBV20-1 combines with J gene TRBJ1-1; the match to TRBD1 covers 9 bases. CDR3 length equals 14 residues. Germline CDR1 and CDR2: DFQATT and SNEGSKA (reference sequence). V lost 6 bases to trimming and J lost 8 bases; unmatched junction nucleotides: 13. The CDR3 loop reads CSAHWGQGEGEAFF. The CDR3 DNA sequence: TGCAGTGCCCACTGGGGACAGGGCGAAGGGGAAGCTTTCTTT.

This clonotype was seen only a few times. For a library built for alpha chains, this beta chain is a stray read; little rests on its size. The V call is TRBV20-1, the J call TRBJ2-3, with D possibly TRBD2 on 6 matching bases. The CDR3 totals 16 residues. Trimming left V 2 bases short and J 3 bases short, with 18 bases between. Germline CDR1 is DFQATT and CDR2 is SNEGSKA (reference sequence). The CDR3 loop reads CSARKNRLGGTDTQYF. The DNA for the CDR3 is TGCAGTGCTAGAAAGAATCGCCTTGGGGGGACAGATACGCAGTATTTT.

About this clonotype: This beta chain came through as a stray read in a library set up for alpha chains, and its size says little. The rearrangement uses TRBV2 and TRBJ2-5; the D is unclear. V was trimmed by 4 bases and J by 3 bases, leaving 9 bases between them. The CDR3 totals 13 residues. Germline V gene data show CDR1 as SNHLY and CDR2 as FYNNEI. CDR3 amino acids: CASSVDQEETQYF. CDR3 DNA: TGTGCCAGCAGTGTGGACCAAGAAGAGACCCAGTACTTC.

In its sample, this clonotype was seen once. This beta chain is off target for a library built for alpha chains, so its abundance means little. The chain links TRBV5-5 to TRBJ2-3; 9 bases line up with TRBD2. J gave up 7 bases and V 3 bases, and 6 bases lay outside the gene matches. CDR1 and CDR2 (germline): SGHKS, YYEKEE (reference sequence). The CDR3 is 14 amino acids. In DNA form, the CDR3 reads TGTGCCAGCAGCTCCAGACTAGCGGCCTATACGCAGTATTTT. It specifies CASSSRLAAYTQYF.